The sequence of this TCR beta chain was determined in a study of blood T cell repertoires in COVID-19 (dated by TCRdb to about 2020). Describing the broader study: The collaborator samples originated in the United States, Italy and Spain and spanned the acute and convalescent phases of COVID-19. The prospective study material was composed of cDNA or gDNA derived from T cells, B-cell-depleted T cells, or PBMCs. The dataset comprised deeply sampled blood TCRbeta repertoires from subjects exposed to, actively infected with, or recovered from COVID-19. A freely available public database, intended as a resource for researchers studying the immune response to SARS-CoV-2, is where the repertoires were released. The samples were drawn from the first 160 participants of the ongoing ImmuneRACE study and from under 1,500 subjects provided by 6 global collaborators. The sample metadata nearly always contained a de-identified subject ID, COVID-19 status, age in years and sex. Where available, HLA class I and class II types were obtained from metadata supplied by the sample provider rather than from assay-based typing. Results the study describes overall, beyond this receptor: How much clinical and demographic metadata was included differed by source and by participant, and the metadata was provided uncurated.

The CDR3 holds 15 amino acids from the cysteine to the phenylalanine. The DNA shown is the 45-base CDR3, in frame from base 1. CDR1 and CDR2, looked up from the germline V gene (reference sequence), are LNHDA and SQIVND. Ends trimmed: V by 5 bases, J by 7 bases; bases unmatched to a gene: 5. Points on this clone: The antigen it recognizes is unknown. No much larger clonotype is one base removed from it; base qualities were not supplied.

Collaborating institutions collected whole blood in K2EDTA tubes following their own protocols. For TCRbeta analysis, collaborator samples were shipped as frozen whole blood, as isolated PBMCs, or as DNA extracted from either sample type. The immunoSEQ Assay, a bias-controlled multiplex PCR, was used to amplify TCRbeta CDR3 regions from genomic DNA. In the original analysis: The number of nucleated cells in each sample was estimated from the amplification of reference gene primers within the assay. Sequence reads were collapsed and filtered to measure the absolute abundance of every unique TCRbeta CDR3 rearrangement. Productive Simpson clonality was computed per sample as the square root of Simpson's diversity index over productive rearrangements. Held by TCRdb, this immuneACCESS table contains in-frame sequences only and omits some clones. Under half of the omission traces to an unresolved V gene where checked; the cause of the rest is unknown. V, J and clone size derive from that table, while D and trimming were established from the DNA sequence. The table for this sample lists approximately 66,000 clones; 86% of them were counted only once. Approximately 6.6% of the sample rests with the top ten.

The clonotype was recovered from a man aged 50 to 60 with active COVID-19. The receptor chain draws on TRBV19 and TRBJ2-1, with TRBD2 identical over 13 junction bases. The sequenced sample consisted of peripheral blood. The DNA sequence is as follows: TGTGCCAGTAGTCGGACTAGCGGGAGATGGAATGAGCAGTTCTTC. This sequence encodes CASSRTSGRWNEQFF.